This T cell receptor beta chain was profiled in a study of T-cell memory formation after mild COVID-19. Using its own MiXCR run on the 5' RACE reads, TCRdb lists one record per CDR3 protein. The sample shows approximately 98,000 distinct CDR3 sequences, 18% of them seen only once. General study findings and limits: CD4+ clones that contracted lay mainly in CM and EM; CD8+ ones lay in EMRA.

A note on this clonotype: Its matching antigen is unknown.

Trimming removed 2 bases from V and 9 bases from J; junction bases left unmatched: 9. CDR1 SQVTM and CDR2 ANQGSEA come from the germline V gene. The CDR3 spans 14 residues. Sequenced: PBMCs or a T cell subset sorted from them (not recorded which). The chain couples TRBV29-1 to TRBJ2-1; 8 bases are shared with TRBD2. This clonotype was obtained from a man aged 18 to 29 who had mild COVID-19 (a few samples of this study predate the infection). Cell type and time point are not known. The CDR3 nucleotides are TGCAGCGTTGAAAGGAGTAGCGGGGTGAGTGAGCAGTTCTTC. The encoded protein is CSVERSSGVSEQFF.